This record concerns one T cell receptor beta chain sequence. Produced via immunoSEQ multiplex PCR; TCRdb's table is partial and in-frame only. This table has 180,000 or so clones, approximately 80% appearing once. This record comes from a study of blood T cell repertoires in COVID-19. Sequencing used peripheral blood. This TCR came from a woman in her seventies with COVID-19, enrolled during active disease.

CDR3 DNA sequence: TGCGCCAGCCGGCGGGCGGCGCAGGGGGCCAACGTCCTGACTTTC. Amino acid sequence: CASRRAAQGANVLTF. V usage is TRBV5-1 and J usage is TRBJ2-6; TRBD2 might be the D (5 bases). V was shortened by 7 bases and J by 4 bases, with 15 bases between the two germline ends. Germline V CDR1 and CDR2: SGHRS, YFSETQ. CDR3 length equals 15 residues.